The source of this TCR beta chain is a study of post-analysis software for immune sequencing data. As for the study in general: Disease courses included relapsing-remitting, secondary progressive and progressive-relapsing multiple sclerosis. Study results and caveats: When the samples were clustered directly with F measure, those that had been prepared in the same batch showed strong co-clustering. Among a few TRBV segments more frequent in patients than controls were TRBV5-6, TRBV5-1 and TRBV20-1.

Concerning this clonotype itself: Its antigen is unknown.

Unique-molecular-identifier-tagged TCR beta cDNA libraries were used. TCRdb recomputed calls from the PCR reads with MiXCR, one row per CDR3 protein. In the table there are about 770,000 distinct CDR3 sequences, roughly 50% of which are singletons. V was trimmed by 3 bases and J by 8 bases, leaving 10 bases between them. This CDR3 comprises 13 residues. The V and J genes are TRBV12-3 or TRBV12-4 and TRBJ1-4, with D possibly TRBD1 on 5 matching bases. The sample taken for sequencing was blood. This TCR derives from a girl aged 10 to 17 with multiple sclerosis. CDR3 amino acids: CASSFSDTEKLFF. The CDR3 DNA follows: TGTGCCAGCAGTTTTTCGGACACCGAAAAACTGTTTTTT.